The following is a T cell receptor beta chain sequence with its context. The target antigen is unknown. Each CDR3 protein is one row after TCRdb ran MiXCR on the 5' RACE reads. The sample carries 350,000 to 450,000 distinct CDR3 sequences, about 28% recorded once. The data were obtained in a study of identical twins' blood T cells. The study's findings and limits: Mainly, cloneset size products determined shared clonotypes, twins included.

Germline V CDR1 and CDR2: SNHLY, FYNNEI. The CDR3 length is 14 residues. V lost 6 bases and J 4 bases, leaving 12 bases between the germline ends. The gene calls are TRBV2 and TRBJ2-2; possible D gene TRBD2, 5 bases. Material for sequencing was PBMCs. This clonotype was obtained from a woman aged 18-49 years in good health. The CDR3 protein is CASRAGRFTGELFF. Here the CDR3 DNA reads TGTGCCAGCAGGGCGGGTCGTTTCACCGGGGAGCTGTTTTTT.